The sequence of this T cell receptor (beta chain) was determined in a study of vaccination and CD4 T cells after COVID-19. For the study at large: Post-diagnosis, post-COVID samples were collected after a median around 100 days, ranging 35 to 161. Control wells got either CEFX epitopes, HIV-1 Nef peptides, or no peptide at all. Study results and caveats: Investigators enrolled relatively few convalescent patients and included no early post-infection timepoints.

Trimming removed 5 bases from V and 14 bases from J, with 21 bases in between. CDR3 length equals 13 residues. Germline-derived CDR1 and CDR2 are MNHNS and SASEGT. The study sequenced cultured CD4+ T cell DNA using the Oncomine TCR Beta short-read assay. TCRdb analysed the PCR reads with MiXCR anew, one entry per CDR3 protein. The repertoire includes roughly 20,000 distinct CDR3 sequences, approximately 33% of them detected once, and about 2.5% sits in the top ten. Time point in this sample: late sampling 161 to 241 days after vaccination in a few convalescent patients. Treatment denoted: approximately 9-day PBMC culture with coronavirus spike peptide pools or control peptides (ViraFEST assay). This clonotype has just a few counts. Its target is unknown.

This TCR came from a human donor who had recovered from COVID-19. The gene calls are TRBV6-1 and TRBJ1-1; D possibly corresponds to TRBD1 (5 bases). Here the sequenced sample was CD4+ T cells from blood, cultured in vitro, taken about 7 months after SARS-CoV-2 vaccination. As DNA, the CDR3 is TGTGCCAGCAGTCCCCGCCTGGACAAAATGCTCTTCTTT. This encodes CASSPRLDKMLFF.